This T cell receptor (beta chain) stems from a study of shared T cell receptors in the human thymus. CDR3 size: 12 residues. Germline V CDR1 and CDR2: MNHNS, SASEGT. V lost 10 bases and J lost 2, with 12 bases in between. Using immunoSEQ multiplex PCR, the repertoire was profiled, and TCRdb retains in-frame clones only, with some absent. The data contain fewer than 700,000 clones, more than 75% of them singletons. This clone has a single count. These same records also appear under a second study, on human thymus T cells. That paper states: Thymic samples were excised during corrective heart operations. Apparent skewing of V and J gene usage characterized both thymic and blood repertoires. Thymic repertoires from unrelated individuals overlapped highly, related research reported.

The clonotype originates from a boy under two years old with a congenital heart defect. Sequenced: thymocytes. This chain links TRBV6-1 with TRBJ2-7; D perhaps matches TRBD2 (6 bases). The CDR3: CATTRGPYEQYF. DNA of the CDR3: TGTGCCACAACGCGGGGCCCCTACGAGCAGTACTTC.